This T cell receptor beta chain is drawn from a study of identical twins. Findings and limits, study-wide: Excess twin sharing in beta out-of-frame sequences was weaker.

This clonotype was seen many times. Its antigen is not known. MiXCR, applied by TCRdb to the 5' RACE reads, yields one record per CDR3 protein. The sample lists around 670,000 distinct CDR3 sequences, around 6.1% seen once, with around 1.9% in the top ten. The germline gives CDR1 SGHRS, CDR2 YFSETQ. Trimming shortened V by 0 bases and J by 0 bases, and 4 bases separated the two germline ends. The CDR3 totals 14 residues. Sequences were obtained from naive T cells sorted from blood. This chain uses TRBV5-1 with TRBJ1-3; D remains unclear. This TCR was sampled from a young man in good health. The CDR3 region is CASSLDPSGNTIYF. The CDR3 nucleotides read TGCGCCAGCAGCTTGGACCCCTCTGGAAACACCATATATTTT.